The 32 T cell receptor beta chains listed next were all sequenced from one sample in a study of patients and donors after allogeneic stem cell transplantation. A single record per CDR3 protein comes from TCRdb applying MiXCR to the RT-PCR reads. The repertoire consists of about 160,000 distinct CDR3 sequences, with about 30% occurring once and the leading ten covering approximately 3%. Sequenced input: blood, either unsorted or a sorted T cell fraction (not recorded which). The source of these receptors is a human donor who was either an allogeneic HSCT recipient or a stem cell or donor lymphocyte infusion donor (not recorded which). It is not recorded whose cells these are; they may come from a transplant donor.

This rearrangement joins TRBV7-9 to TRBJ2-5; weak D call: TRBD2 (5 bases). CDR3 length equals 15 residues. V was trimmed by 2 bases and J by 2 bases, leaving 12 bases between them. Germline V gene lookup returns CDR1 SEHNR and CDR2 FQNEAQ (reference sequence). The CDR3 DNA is TGTGCCAGCAGCTTACTCGGTAGGAGGCAAGAGACCCAGTACTTC. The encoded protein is CASSLLGRRQETQYF.

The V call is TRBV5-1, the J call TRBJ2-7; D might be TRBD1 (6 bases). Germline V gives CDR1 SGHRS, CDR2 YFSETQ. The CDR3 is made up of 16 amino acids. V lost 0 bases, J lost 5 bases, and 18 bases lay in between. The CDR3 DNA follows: TGCGCCAGCAGCTTGGCCCGGACTGGGGGCCAGGACGAGCAGTACTTC. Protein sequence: CASSLARTGGQDEQYF.

The CDR3 nucleotides read TGTGCCACCAGTGATAGGACTATCGGTGAGCAGTTCTTC. Amino acids: CATSDRTIGEQFF. This chain connects TRBV24-1 to TRBJ2-1; the D gene is possibly TRBD2 (6 bases). CDR1 KGHDR and CDR2 SFDVKD come from the germline V gene. V was shortened by 3 bases and J by 9 bases, with 11 bases between the two germline ends. The CDR3 sequence is 13 residues long.

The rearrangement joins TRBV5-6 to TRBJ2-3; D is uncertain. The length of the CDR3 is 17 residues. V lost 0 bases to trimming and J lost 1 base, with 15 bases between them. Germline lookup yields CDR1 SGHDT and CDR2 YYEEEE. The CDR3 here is CASSLVAADWGTDTQYF. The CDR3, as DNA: TGTGCCAGCAGCTTGGTTGCGGCAGACTGGGGCACAGATACGCAGTATTTT.

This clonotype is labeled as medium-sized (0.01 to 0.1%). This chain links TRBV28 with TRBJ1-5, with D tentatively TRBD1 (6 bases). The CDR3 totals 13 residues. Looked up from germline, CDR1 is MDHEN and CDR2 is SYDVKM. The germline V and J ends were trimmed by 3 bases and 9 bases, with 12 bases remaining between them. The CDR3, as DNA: TGTGCCAGCAGTTTGGGGGGGGCACGGCCCCAGCATTTT. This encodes CASSLGGARPQHF. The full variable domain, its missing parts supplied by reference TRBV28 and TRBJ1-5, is DVKVTQSSRYLVKRTGEKVFLECVQDMDHENMFWYRQDPGLGLRLIYFSYDVKMKEKGDIPEGYSVSREKKERFSLILESASTNQTSMYLCASSLGGARPQHFGDGTRLSIL.

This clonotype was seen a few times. The CDR3 is CASSQDREVDYGYTF. The DNA for the CDR3 is TGCGCCAGCAGCCAAGATCGGGAGGTTGACTATGGCTACACCTTC. The V call is TRBV4-3, the J call TRBJ1-2; D is unresolved. V lost 0 bases, J lost 3 bases, and 11 bases lay in between. The CDR3 covers 15 residues. Germline CDR1 LGHNA, CDR2 YSLEER.

For the CDR3, the DNA is TGTGCCAGCAGCCAAGAAACCTCCTCCGGGACTAGTAGGAGCAATGAGCAGTTCTTC. Its translation: CASSQETSSGTSRSNEQFF. The chain links TRBV4-2 to TRBJ2-1, with 8 bases fitting TRBD2. J lost 6 bases, V lost 0 bases, and 16 bases had no gene match. CDR3 length equals 19 residues. Germline lookup yields CDR1 LGHNA and CDR2 YNFKEQ.

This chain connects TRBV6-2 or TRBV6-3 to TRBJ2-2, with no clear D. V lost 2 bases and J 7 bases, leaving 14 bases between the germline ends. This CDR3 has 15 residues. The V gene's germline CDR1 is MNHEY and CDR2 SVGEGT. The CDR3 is CASSYSREAFGELFF. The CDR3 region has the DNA TGTGCCAGCAGTTACAGCCGAGAGGCTTTCGGGGAGCTGTTTTTT.

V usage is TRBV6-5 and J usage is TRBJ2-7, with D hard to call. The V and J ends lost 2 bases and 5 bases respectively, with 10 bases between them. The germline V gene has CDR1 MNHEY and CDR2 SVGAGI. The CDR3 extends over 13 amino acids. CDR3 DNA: TGTGCCAGCAGTTACGACCCTTGGGACGAGCAGTACTTC. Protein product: CASSYDPWDEQYF.

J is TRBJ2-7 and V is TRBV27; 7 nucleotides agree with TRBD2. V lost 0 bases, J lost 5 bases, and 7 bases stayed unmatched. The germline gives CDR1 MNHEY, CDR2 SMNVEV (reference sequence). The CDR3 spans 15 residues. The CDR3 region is CASSLSGGRADEQYF. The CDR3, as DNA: TGTGCCAGCAGTTTATCAGGAGGGAGGGCCGACGAGCAGTACTTC.

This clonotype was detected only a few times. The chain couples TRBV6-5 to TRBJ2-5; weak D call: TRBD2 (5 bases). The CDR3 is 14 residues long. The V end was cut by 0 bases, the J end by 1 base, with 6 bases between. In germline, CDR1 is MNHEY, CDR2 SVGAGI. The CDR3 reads CASSYSGSQETQYF. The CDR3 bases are TGTGCCAGCAGTTACTCGGGGAGCCAAGAGACCCAGTACTTC.

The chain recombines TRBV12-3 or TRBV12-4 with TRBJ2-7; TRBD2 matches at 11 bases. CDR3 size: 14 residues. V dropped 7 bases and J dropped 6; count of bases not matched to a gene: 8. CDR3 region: CASTLRGTSGEQYF. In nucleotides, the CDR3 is TGTGCCAGCACCCTTCGGGGGACTAGCGGCGAGCAGTACTTC.

The CDR3 region has the DNA TGTGCCATCAGCGGCCCTGGACAGGGTAAGGTCGACTATGGCTACACCTTC. This codes for CAISGPGQGKVDYGYTF. V and J are TRBV10-3 and TRBJ1-2; TRBD1 aligns across 8 bases. Germline values: CDR1 ENHRY, CDR2 SYGVKD. V dropped 6 bases and J dropped 3; count of bases not matched to a gene: 15. CDR3 size: 17 residues.

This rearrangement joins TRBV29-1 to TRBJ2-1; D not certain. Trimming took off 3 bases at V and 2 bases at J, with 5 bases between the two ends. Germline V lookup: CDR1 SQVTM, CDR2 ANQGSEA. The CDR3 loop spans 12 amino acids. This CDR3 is CSVDPPYNEQFF. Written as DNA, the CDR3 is TGCAGCGTTGATCCACCCTACAATGAGCAGTTCTTC.

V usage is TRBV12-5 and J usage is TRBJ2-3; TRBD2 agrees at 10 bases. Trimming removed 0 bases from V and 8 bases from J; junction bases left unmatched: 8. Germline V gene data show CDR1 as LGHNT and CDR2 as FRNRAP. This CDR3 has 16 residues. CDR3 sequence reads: CASGLVLAGTGGTQYF. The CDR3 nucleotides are TGTGCTAGTGGTTTGGTACTAGCGGGGACTGGGGGTACGCAGTATTTT.

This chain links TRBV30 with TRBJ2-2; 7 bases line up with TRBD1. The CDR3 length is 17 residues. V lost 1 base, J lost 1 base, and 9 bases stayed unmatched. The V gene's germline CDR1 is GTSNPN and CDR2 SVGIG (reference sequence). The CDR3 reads CAWSGTGFGENTGELFF. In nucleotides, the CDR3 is TGTGCCTGGAGTGGGACAGGTTTTGGGGAGAACACCGGGGAGCTGTTTTTT.

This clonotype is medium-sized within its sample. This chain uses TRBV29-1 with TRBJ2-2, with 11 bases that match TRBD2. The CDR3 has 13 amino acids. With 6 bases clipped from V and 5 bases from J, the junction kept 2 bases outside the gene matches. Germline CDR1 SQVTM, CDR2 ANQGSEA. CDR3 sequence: CSVRTSGTGELFF. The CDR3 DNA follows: TGCAGCGTCAGGACTAGCGGGACCGGGGAGCTGTTTTTT.

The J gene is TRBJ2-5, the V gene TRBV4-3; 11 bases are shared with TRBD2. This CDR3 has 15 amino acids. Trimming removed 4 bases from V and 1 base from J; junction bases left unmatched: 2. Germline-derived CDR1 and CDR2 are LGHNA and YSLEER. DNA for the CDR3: TGCGCCAGCAGCCTGGGACTAGCGGCCCAAGAGACCCAGTACTTC. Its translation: CASSLGLAAQETQYF.

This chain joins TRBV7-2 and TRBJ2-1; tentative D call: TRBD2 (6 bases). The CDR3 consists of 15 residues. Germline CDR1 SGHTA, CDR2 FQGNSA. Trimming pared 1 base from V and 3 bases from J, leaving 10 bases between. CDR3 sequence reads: CASSLVSGSYNEQFF. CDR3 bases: TGTGCCAGCAGCTTAGTTTCCGGGAGCTACAATGAGCAGTTCTTC.

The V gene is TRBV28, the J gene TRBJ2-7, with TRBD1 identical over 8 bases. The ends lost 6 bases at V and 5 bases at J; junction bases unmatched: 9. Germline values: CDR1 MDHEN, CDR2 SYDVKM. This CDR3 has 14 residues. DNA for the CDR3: TGTGCCAGCAGCCGCCTCGACAGGGGTGACGAGCAGTACTTC. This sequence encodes CASSRLDRGDEQYF.

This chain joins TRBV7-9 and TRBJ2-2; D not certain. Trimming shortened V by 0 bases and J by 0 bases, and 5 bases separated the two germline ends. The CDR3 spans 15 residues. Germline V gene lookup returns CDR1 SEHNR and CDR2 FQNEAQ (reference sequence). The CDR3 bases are TGTGCCAGCAGCTTAGCCAGGACGAACACCGGGGAGCTGTTTTTT. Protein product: CASSLARTNTGELFF.

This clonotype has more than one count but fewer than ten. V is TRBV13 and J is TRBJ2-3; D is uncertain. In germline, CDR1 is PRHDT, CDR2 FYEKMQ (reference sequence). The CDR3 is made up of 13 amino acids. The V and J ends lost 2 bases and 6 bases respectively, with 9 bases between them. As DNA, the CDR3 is TGTGCCAGCAGCTTAACCGGCTCCGATACGCAGTATTTT. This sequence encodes CASSLTGSDTQYF.

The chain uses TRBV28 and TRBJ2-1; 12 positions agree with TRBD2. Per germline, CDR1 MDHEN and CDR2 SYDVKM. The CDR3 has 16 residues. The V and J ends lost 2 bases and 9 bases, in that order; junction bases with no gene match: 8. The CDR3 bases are TGTGCCAGCAGTTTAGGGCTAGCGGGAGGGACAGGTGAGCAGTTCTTC. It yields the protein CASSLGLAGGTGEQFF.

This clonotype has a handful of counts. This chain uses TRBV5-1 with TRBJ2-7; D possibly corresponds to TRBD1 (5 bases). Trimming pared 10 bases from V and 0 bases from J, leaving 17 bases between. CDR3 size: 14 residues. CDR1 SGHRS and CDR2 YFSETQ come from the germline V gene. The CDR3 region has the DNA TGCGCCTCTGCGGCAGGGCAAAGCTCCTACGAGCAGTACTTC. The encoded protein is CASAAGQSSYEQYF.

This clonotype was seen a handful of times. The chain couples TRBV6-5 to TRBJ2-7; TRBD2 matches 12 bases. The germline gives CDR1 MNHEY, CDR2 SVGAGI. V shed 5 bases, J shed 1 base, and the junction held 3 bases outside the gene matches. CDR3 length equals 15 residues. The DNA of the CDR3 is TGTGCCAGCAGTCCCGGACTAGCGGGATCCTACGAGCAGTACTTC. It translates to CASSPGLAGSYEQYF.

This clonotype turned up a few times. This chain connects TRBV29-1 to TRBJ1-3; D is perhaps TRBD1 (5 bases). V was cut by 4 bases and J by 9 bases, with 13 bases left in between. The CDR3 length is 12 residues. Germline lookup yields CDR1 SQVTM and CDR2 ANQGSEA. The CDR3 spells CSVVGLPGTIYF. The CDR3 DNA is TGCAGCGTTGTGGGGCTCCCGGGCACCATATATTTT. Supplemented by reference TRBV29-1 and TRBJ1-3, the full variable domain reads SAVISQKPSRDICQRGTSLTIQCQVDSQVTMMFWYRQQPGQSLTLIATANQGSEATYESGFVIDKFPISRPNLTFSTLTVSNMSPEDSSIYLCSVVGLPGTIYFGEGSWLTVV.

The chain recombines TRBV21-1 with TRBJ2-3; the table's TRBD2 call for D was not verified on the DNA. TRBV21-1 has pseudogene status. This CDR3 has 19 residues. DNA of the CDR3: TGTGCCAGCAGCAAAGTGGGGATGGGAGGGCATCTCCGTACAGATACGCAGTATTTT. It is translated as CASSKVGMGGHLRTDTQYF.

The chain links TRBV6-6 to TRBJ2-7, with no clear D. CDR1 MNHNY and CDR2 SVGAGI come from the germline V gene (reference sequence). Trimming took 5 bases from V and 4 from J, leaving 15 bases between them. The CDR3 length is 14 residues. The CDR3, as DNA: TGTGCCAGCAGTCCCCTAAGCACCGAGTACGAGCAGTACTTC. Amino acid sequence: CASSPLSTEYEQYF.

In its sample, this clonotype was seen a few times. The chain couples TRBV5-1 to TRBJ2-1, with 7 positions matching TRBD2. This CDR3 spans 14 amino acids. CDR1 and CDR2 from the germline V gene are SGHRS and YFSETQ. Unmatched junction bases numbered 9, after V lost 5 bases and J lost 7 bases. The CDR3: CASSRLADVNEQFF. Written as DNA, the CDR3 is TGCGCCAGCAGTAGGCTAGCGGACGTAAATGAGCAGTTCTTC.

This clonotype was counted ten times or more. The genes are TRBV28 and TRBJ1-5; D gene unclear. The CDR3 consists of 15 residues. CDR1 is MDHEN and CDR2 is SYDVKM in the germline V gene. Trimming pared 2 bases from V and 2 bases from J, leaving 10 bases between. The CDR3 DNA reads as TGTGCCAGCAGTTTAACGAGGGCCGGCAATCAGCCCCAGCATTTT. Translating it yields CASSLTRAGNQPQHF.

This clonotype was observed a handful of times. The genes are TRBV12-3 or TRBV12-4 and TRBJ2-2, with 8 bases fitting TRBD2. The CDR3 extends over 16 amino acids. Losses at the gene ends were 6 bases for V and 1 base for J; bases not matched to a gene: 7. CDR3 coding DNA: TGTGCCAGCAGCAAAGGACTAGCCCAGAACACCGGGGAGCTGTTTTTT. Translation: CASSKGLAQNTGELFF.

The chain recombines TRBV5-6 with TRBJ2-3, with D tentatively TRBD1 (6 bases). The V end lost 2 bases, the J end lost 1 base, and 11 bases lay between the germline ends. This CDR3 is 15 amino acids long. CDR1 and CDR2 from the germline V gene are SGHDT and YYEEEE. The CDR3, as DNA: TGTGCCAGCAGCTTTCAGGGGTGGGGCACAGATACGCAGTATTTT. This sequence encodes CASSFQGWGTDTQYF.